The clone carrying this T cell receptor (beta chain) has just a few counts. The sample originates from a study of human T cells and chemical hapten exposure. TCRdb processed the RACE reads anew with MiXCR; each CDR3 protein has one entry. The repertoire consists of approximately 320,000 distinct CDR3 sequences, with 4.5% to 5.5% occurring once and the leading ten covering over 7%. Time point specified: pre-sensitization, week 0. Noted treatment: therapeutic diphenylcyclopropenone sensitization with weekly scalp DPC. This receptor was identified in a woman aged 18-29 years with alopecia areata. Some clones in this sample may be carry-over from other donors' samples. This specimen was whole blood, taken in connection with sensitization to the hapten diphenylcyclopropenone (DPC).

The CDR3 coding sequence is TGCGCCAGCAGGAAGGGAGGCTGGGACACTGAAGCTTTCTTT. Translated, it gives CASRKGGWDTEAFF. The gene calls are TRBV5-1 and TRBJ1-1; D unclear. V lost 5 bases, J lost 3 bases, and 14 bases lay in between. The CDR3 is 14 residues long. Germline CDR1 SGHRS, CDR2 YFSETQ.